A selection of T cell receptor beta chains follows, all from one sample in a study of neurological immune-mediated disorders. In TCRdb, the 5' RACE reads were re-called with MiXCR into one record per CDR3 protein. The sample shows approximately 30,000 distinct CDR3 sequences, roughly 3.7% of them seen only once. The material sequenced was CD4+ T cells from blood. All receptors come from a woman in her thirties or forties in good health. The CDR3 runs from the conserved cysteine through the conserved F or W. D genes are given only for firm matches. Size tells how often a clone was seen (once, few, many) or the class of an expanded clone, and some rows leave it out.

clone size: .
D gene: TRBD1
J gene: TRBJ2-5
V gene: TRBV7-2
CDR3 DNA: TGTGCCAGCAGCGGACAGGGGGGACCGTCAGAGACCCAGTACTTC
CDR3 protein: CASSGQGGPSETQYF

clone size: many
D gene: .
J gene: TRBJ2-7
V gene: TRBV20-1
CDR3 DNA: TGCAGTGCTAGTCTCTCGACTAGGGGGGCCTGGGAGCAGTACTTC
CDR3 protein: CSASLSTRGAWEQYF

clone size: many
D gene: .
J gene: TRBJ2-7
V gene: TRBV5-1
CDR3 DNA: TGCGCCAGCAGCTCTTATAGCGGAGGCTCCTACGAGCAGTACTTC
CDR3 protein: CASSSYSGGSYEQYF

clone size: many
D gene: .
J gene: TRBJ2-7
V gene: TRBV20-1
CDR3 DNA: TGCAGTGCTAGGCGCGGGACATTCGTCTCCTACGAGCAGTACTTC
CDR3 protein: CSARRGTFVSYEQYF

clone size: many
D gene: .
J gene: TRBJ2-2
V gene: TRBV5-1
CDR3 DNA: TGCGCCAGCAGCTTGGGGGCCGTGTTCGGGGAGCTGTTTTTT
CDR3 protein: CASSLGAVFGELFF

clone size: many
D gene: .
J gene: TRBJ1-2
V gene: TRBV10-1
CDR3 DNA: TGCGCCAGCAGTAGTGACACCACAGCGCGCGGAGGCTACACCTTC
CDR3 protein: CASSSDTTARGGYTF

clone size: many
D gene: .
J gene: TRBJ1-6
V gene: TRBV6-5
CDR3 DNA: TGTGCCAGCAGTTATGTAGCGGGAAATTCACCCCTCCACTTT
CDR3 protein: CASSYVAGNSPLHF

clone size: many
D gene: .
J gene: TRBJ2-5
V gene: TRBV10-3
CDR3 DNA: TGTGCCATCAGTGAGATTCGGTTTGAGACCCAGTACTTC
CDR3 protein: CAISEIRFETQYF

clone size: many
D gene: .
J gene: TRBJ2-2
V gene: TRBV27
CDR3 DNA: TGTGCCAGCAGCCCCACCCAGGGTTCCGGGGAGCTGTTTTTT
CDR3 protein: CASSPTQGSGELFF

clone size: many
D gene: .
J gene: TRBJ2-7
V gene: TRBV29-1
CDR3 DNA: TGCAGCGGATCACAGGGAACTTCCTACGAGCAGTACTTC
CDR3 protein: CSGSQGTSYEQYF

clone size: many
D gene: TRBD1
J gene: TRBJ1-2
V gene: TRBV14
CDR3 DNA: TGTGCCAGCAGCCAATATTTGACAGGGAGGGGAGGCTACACCTTC
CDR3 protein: CASSQYLTGRGGYTF

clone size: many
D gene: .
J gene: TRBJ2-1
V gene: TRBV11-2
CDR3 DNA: TGTGCCAGCAGCTTTTTACGGGAGATAAGGTCCTACAATGAGCAGTTCTTC
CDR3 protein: CASSFLREIRSYNEQFF

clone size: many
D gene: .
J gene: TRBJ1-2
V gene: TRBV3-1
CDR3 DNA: TGTGCCAGCAGCCAAGGTGGCGTGGGGGGAGGTGGCGGCTACACCTTC
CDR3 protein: CASSQGGVGGGGGYTF

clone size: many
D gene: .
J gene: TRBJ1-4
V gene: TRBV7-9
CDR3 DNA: TGTGCCAGCAGCTTAGCGCATGAGTGGCAGGGCCTGTTTTTT
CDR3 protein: CASSLAHEWQGLFF

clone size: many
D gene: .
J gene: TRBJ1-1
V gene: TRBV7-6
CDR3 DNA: TGTGCCAGCAGCTTAGGGGCGGCCCACAGCACTGAAGCTTTCTTT
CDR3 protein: CASSLGAAHSTEAFF

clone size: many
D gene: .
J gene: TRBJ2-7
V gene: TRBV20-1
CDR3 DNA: TGCAGTGCTAGCCCGGCAGGCCCCTCCTACGAGCAGTACTTC
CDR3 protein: CSASPAGPSYEQYF

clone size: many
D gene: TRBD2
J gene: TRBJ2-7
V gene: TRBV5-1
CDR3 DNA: TGCGCCAGCAGCATCGGGGGGTCCAACGAGCAGTACTTC
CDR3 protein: CASSIGGSNEQYF

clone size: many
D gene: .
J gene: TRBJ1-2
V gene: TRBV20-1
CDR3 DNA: TGCAGTGCTAGAGACGACAGAGAATATGGCTACACCTTC
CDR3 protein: CSARDDREYGYTF

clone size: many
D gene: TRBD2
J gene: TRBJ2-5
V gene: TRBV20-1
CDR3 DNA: TGCAGTGCTGACAAGCGGGAGGGGCGAAGGGAGACCCAGTACTTC
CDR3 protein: CSADKREGRRETQYF

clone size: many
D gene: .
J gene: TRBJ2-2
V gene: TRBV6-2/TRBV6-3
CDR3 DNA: TGTGCCAGCAGTCTCTCCAGGGGGGAGCTGTTTTTT
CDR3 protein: CASSLSRGELFF

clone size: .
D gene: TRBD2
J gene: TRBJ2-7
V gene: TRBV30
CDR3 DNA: TGTGCCTACCATCCGGGAGGCTACGAGCAGTACTTC
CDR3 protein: CAYHPGGYEQYF

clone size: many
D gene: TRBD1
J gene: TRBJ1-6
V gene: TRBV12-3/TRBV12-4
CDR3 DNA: TGTGCCAGCCGCAAAGACAGGGCCCGGGGTTCACCCCTCCACTTT
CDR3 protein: CASRKDRARGSPLHF

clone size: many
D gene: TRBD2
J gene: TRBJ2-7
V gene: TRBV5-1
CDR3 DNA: TGCGCCAGCAGGCAACTAGCGGGAGCCTCCTACGAGCAGTACTTC
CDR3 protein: CASRQLAGASYEQYF

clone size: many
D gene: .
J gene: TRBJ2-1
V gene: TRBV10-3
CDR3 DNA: TGTGCCATCAGTGAGGGTCAAAACAATGAGCAGTTCTTC
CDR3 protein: CAISEGQNNEQFF

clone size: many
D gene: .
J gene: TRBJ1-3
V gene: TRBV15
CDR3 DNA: TGTGCCACCAGCAGAGTATCTGGAAACACCATATATTTT
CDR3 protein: CATSRVSGNTIYF

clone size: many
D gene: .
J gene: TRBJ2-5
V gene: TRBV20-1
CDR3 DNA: TGCAGTGCTCACCAAGAGACCCAGTACTTC
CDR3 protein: CSAHQETQYF

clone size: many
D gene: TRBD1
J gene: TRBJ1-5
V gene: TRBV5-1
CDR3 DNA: TGCGCCAGCAGGCCAACAGGGGGTAGCAATCAGCCCCAGCATTTT
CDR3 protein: CASRPTGGSNQPQHF

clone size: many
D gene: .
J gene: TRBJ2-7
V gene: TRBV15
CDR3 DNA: TGTGCCACCAGCAGAGATATGGGGTACGAGCAGTACTTC
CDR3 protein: CATSRDMGYEQYF

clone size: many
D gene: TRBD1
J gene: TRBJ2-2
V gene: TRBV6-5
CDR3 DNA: TGTGCCAGCAGTAGACAGGGGCCGGGCACCGGGGAGCTGTTTTTT
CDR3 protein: CASSRQGPGTGELFF

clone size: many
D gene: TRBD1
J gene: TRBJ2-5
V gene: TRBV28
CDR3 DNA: TGTGCCAGCAGCTCTCCCTTCACAGGGGGAGTATCAGAGACCCAGTACTTC
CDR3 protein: CASSSPFTGGVSETQYF

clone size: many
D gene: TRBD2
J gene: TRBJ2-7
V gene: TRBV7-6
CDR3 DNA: TGTGCCAGCAGCCTACTAGCGGGGGACGGGGAGCAGTACTTC
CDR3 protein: CASSLLAGDGEQYF

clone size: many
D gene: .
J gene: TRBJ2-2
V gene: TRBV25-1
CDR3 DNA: TGTGCCAGCGCCAACCGGGCCGGGGAGCTGTTTTTT
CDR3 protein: CASANRAGELFF

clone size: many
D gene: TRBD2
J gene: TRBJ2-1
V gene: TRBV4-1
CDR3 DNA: TGCGCCAGCAGCCAAGAGGGTAGCGGGGGGGTCTACAATGAGCAGTTCTTC
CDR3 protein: CASSQEGSGGVYNEQFF

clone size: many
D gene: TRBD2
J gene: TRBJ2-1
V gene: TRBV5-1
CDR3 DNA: TGCGCCAGCAGCTCTAACCTAGCGGACGAGCAGTTCTTC
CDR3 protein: CASSSNLADEQFF

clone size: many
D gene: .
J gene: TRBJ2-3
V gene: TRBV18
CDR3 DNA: TGTGCCAGCTCACTTATGGTGGCTTCCACAGATACGCAGTATTTT
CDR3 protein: CASSLMVASTDTQYF

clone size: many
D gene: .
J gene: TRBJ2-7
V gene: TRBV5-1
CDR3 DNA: TGCGCCAGCAGCTTAAACTTCAGGAATTCCTACGAGCAGTACTTC
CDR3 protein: CASSLNFRNSYEQYF

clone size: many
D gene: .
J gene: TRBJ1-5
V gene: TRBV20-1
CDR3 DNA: TGCAGTGCTAACGTAGGCCGGGGTGCTTCTCAGCCCCAGCATTTT
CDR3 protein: CSANVGRGASQPQHF

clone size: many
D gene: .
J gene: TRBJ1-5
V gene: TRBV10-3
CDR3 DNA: TGTGCCATCAGTGAGTCGACGACCGCTAATAGCAATCAGCCCCAGCATTTT
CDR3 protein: CAISESTTANSNQPQHF

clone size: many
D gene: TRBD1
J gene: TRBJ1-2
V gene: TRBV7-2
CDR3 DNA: TGTGCCAGCAGCCCCCCCGGGACAGGGGGCCCGAGGAGCTACACCTTC
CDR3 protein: CASSPPGTGGPRSYTF

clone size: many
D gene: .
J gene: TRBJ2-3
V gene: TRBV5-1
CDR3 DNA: TGCGCCAGCAGCTTGGTGGGCATCACAGATACGCAGTATTTT
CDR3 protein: CASSLVGITDTQYF